This entry lists 25 T cell receptor beta chains sequenced from one sample in a study of OX40 agonist ivuxolimab in advanced cancers. Using immunoSEQ multiplex PCR, the repertoire was profiled, and TCRdb retains in-frame clones only, with some absent. The sample gives 40,000 to 55,000 clones, around four fifths of which show up once; roughly a quarter is in the top ten. Specimen: CD4+ or CD8+ T cells sorted from blood, collected in a trial of the OX40 agonist ivuxolimab. These receptor sequences come from an adult with an advanced solid tumor such as melanoma, head and neck, liver or kidney cancer.

This sequence joins TRBV30 and TRBJ1-2; D may be TRBD1 (5 bases). The CDR3 loop spans 13 amino acids. The V end lost 1 base, the J end lost 5 bases, and 11 bases lay between the germline ends. Looked up from germline, CDR1 is GTSNPN and CDR2 is SVGIG (reference sequence). CDR3 sequence (DNA): TGTGCCTGGAGTGAAGACAGTCTGTATGGCTACACCTTC. Its translation: CAWSEDSLYGYTF.

This clone has a single count. The V call is TRBV30, the J call TRBJ2-1; TRBD2 agrees at 11 bases. J gave up 3 bases and V 5 bases, and 3 bases lay outside the gene matches. CDR1 is GTSNPN, CDR2 SVGIG, per germline (reference sequence). There are 14 residues in the CDR3. CDR3 protein: CAWALAGGYNEQFF. As DNA, the CDR3 is TGTGCCTGGGCTCTAGCGGGAGGCTACAATGAGCAGTTCTTC.

The chain is built from TRBV9 and TRBJ2-4, with D perhaps matching TRBD1 or TRBD2 (7 bases each). Per the germline V gene, CDR1 is SGDLS and CDR2 is YYNGEE. The CDR3 has 17 amino acids. The germline V and J ends were trimmed by 3 bases and 7 bases, with 23 bases remaining between them. This CDR3 reads CASSEESLTGRANIQYF. Here the CDR3 DNA reads TGTGCCAGCAGCGAGGAGTCTTTGACAGGGAGGGCGAACATTCAGTACTTC.

This clone was found a few times. The V and J genes are TRBV11-2 and TRBJ2-2; D is unclear. Per germline, CDR1 SGHAT and CDR2 FQNNGV. The CDR3 sequence is 15 residues long. Trimming removed 5 bases from V and 5 bases from J, with 15 bases in between. The CDR3 DNA reads TGTGCCAGCAGCCAACCGACAAGAGGTACCGGGGAGCTGTTTTTT. Translation gives CASSQPTRGTGELFF.

The V gene is TRBV7-9, the J gene TRBJ2-2; D uncertain. This CDR3 spans 12 amino acids. Between the trimmed V and J ends, which lost 4 bases and 2 bases, there was a span of 2 bases. Per germline, CDR1 SEHNR and CDR2 FQNEAQ (reference sequence). The CDR3 spells CASSSNTGELFF. The DNA of the CDR3 is TGTGCCAGCAGCTCAAACACCGGGGAGCTGTTTTTT.

The chain employs TRBV27 and TRBJ1-5, with D perhaps matching TRBD1 (6 bases). The CDR3 consists of 15 residues. CDR1 is MNHEY, CDR2 SMNVEV, per germline (reference sequence). V gave up 1 base and J gave up 6 bases, with 13 bases separating them. CDR3 loop: CASSLWGGGSQPQHF. CDR3 DNA: TGTGCCAGCAGTTTATGGGGAGGGGGTAGTCAGCCCCAGCATTTT.

The J gene is TRBJ2-2, the V gene TRBV5-4; 7 bases map to TRBD1. Germline trimming cut 0 bases from V and 2 bases from J; bases unmatched to any gene: 1. CDR1 is SGHNT and CDR2 is YYREEE in the germline V gene (reference sequence). The CDR3 length is 15 residues. The DNA for the CDR3 is TGTGCCAGCAGCTTGGGACAGGGAAACACCGGGGAGCTGTTTTTT. Residues: CASSLGQGNTGELFF.

This clone was counted only a few times. V and J are TRBV5-6 and TRBJ2-1; maybe TRBD1 (6 bases). CDR1 is SGHDT, CDR2 YYEEEE, per germline. The CDR3 length is 13 residues. Trimming took off 2 bases at V and 9 bases at J, with 12 bases between the two ends. DNA of the CDR3: TGTGCCAGCAGCTTACCGACAGGTATTGAGCAGTTCTTC. Protein sequence: CASSLPTGIEQFF.

This chain links TRBV6-4 with TRBJ2-7; no definite D call. The CDR3 sequence is 15 residues long. The V end lost 0 bases, the J end lost 0 bases, and 9 bases lay between the germline ends. Germline V CDR1 and CDR2: MRHNA, SNTAGT. The chain's CDR3 is CASSDSTTSSYEQYF. The CDR3 DNA is TGTGCCAGCAGTGACTCGACCACGAGCTCCTACGAGCAGTACTTC.

This clone was found once. The V gene is TRBV27, the J gene TRBJ2-3, with 8 nucleotides matching TRBD2. With V trimmed by 3 bases and J by 3 bases, 8 bases remained unmatched. Germline V gene sequence: CDR1 MNHEY, CDR2 SMNVEV (reference sequence). There are 16 residues in the CDR3. CDR3 loop: CASSFLRGGGTDTQYF. CDR3 coding DNA: TGTGCCAGCAGTTTTCTTCGTGGCGGGGGGACAGATACGCAGTATTTT.

The V gene is TRBV4-1, the J gene TRBJ2-7; TRBD1 might be the D (5 bases). The V end was cut by 8 bases, the J end by 2 bases, with 34 bases between. The germline V gene encodes CDR1 MGHRA and CDR2 YSYEKL. The CDR3 consists of 20 residues. CDR3 loop: CASAKQVLTEPHVSTYEQYF. CDR3 sequence (DNA): TGCGCCAGCGCCAAACAGGTACTGACGGAGCCTCATGTCTCCACCTACGAGCAGTACTTC.

There are a few counts of this clone. The CDR3 loop reads CASSPGTSGVGYQETQYF. The CDR3 coding sequence is TGTGCCAGCAGCCCCGGGACTAGCGGGGTGGGATACCAAGAGACCCAGTACTTC. The chain employs TRBV7-9 and TRBJ2-5; TRBD2 matches 13 bases. Germline CDR1 and CDR2: SEHNR and FQNEAQ (reference sequence). The CDR3 totals 18 residues. V shed 5 bases and J 0 bases; nucleotides not matched to a gene: 9.

Details on this clone: Relative to the germline gene, one junction end is altered; a read error may explain this. The chain joins TRBV30 to TRBJ1-2, with D unresolved. Germline V gene data show CDR1 as GTSNPN and CDR2 as SVGIG (reference sequence). The CDR3 is made up of 11 amino acids. CDR3 protein: CASSGDYGYTF. In nucleotides, the CDR3 is TGTGCCTCGAGTGGGGACTATGGCTACACCTTC.

The sample holds one count of this clone. This chain links TRBV27 with TRBJ1-5; D gene ambiguous. V gave up 6 bases and J gave up 0 bases, with 9 bases separating them. This CDR3 has 14 amino acids. The germline gives CDR1 MNHEY, CDR2 SMNVEV (reference sequence). CDR3 DNA sequence: TGTGCCAGCAGACCCGGTGTTAGCAATCAGCCCCAGCATTTT. Translation: CASRPGVSNQPQHF.

The V and J genes are TRBV7-9 and TRBJ2-5; D unresolved. The CDR3 totals 15 residues. The V gene's germline CDR1 is SEHNR and CDR2 FQNEAQ (reference sequence). Trimming took off 2 bases at V and 2 bases at J, with 12 bases between the two ends. The CDR3 protein is CASSLLTATQETQYF. In DNA, the CDR3 is TGTGCCAGCAGCTTACTTACAGCAACTCAAGAGACCCAGTACTTC.

The rearrangement uses TRBV5-1 and TRBJ2-2; weak D call: TRBD1 (5 bases). Germline V gene sequence: CDR1 SGHRS, CDR2 YFSETQ. With 0 bases removed from V and 4 bases from J, the gap between germline ends came to 10 bases. This CDR3 contains 15 residues. CDR3 protein: CASSLEAGPTGELFF. The DNA for the CDR3 is TGCGCCAGCAGCTTGGAAGCAGGGCCCACCGGGGAGCTGTTTTTT.

The chain employs TRBV11-1 and TRBJ2-1, with 8 bases that match TRBD1. The CDR3 is 18 residues long. J lost 0 bases, V lost 3 bases, and 10 bases had no gene match. Looked up from germline, CDR1 is SGHAT and CDR2 is FQDESV (reference sequence). This CDR3 reads CASSFSPGQAYSYNEQFF. Written as DNA, the CDR3 is TGTGCCAGCAGCTTCAGCCCGGGACAGGCTTACTCCTACAATGAGCAGTTCTTC.

This clone was seen only a few times. This chain connects TRBV5-1 to TRBJ2-1; TRBD2 matches at 11 bases. Germline V gene sequence: CDR1 SGHRS, CDR2 YFSETQ. Unmatched junction bases numbered 10, after V lost 3 bases and J lost 8 bases. The CDR3 loop spans 16 amino acids. In DNA form, the CDR3 reads TGCGCCAGCAGCTCCATAGCGGGAGGGCCTCACTATGAGCAGTTCTTC. This codes for CASSSIAGGPHYEQFF.

The chain combines TRBV10-3 with TRBJ1-5, with 7 bases fitting TRBD1. CDR3 length: 15 residues. Losses at the gene ends were 3 bases for V and 7 bases for J; bases not matched to a gene: 9. Germline V gene lookup returns CDR1 ENHRY and CDR2 SYGVKD. CDR3: CAISDVTGTWQPQHF. The CDR3 DNA sequence: TGTGCCATCAGTGACGTGACAGGGACTTGGCAGCCCCAGCATTTT.

The chain employs TRBV5-1 and TRBJ2-1; 7 bases are a match to TRBD2. Germline V CDR1 and CDR2: SGHRS, YFSETQ. The CDR3 is made up of 13 amino acids. Trimming cost V 4 bases and J 7 bases; bases outside gene matches: 5. CDR3 sequence (DNA): TGCGCCAGCAGCCCCTGGGAGGGGAATGAGCAGTTCTTC. Amino acids: CASSPWEGNEQFF.

This chain links TRBV11-2 with TRBJ2-7; D is unclear. The length of the CDR3 is 11 residues. V dropped 3 bases and J dropped 4 bases, with 4 bases sitting between them. The germline CDR1 and CDR2 sequences are SGHAT and FQNNGV. The chain's CDR3 is CASSFHYEQYF. Here the CDR3 DNA reads TGTGCCAGCAGCTTCCATTACGAGCAGTACTTC.

The chain has TRBV5-1 and TRBJ2-3; no clear D gene. V was cut by 4 bases and J by 5 bases, with 17 bases left in between. Germline V gene sequence: CDR1 SGHRS, CDR2 YFSETQ. The CDR3 is 15 amino acids. The CDR3 DNA follows: TGCGCCAGCAGCGAATGGGGTAATCTGGGAGATACGCAGTATTTT. Translated, it gives CASSEWGNLGDTQYF.

A remark on this clone: In the same sample, other DNA sequences code for this CDR3. The chain couples TRBV10-3 to TRBJ1-5, with a possible D match to TRBD1 (6 bases). There are 15 residues in the CDR3. The V and J ends lost 10 bases and 3 bases respectively, with 19 bases between them. Germline CDR1 ENHRY, CDR2 SYGVKD. The DNA for the CDR3 is TGTGCCACCAGAGACAGACAGGAATACAATCAGCCCCAGCATTTT. Residues: CATRDRQEYNQPQHF.

CDR3 sequence: CASSPLGSNQPQHF. CDR3 nucleotide sequence: TGTGCCAGTAGCCCCCTGGGTAGCAATCAGCCCCAGCATTTT. This rearrangement joins TRBV19 to TRBJ1-5; no clear D. Per the germline V gene, CDR1 is LNHDA and CDR2 is SQIVND (reference sequence). Trimming shortened V by 6 bases and J by 0 bases, and 9 bases separated the two germline ends. The CDR3 sequence is 14 residues long.

There are a few counts of this clone. This sequence joins TRBV21-1 and TRBJ1-5. TRBV21-1 is classified as a pseudogene. The CDR3 loop spans 15 amino acids. The CDR3, as DNA: TGTGCCAGCCGAAAAAGACGGTGTAGCAATCAGCCCCAGCATTTT. This codes for CASRKRRCSNQPQHF.